This T cell receptor beta chain was documented in a study of shared clonotypes between healthy human individuals. Study-wide results and limits: Sequencing depth was a factor that was expected to affect clonotype sharing among donors. Clonotype sharing across a handful of donors was observed for about 5.2% of naive CD4 clonotypes.

Regarding this clone: Its specificity is not known.

Method: immunoSEQ multiplex PCR; TCRdb's copy keeps in-frame clones and lacks some. The profile shows a few hundred thousand clones, around 96% of them singletons. Germline CDR1 SGHDT, CDR2 YYEEEE. The CDR3 contains 13 residues. Between the trimmed V and J ends, which lost 7 bases and 6 bases, there was a span of 17 bases. The source material was memory CD8+ T cells sorted from blood. The subset: CD45RO+ cells pooled with CCR7-negative TemRA cells. The receptor's source is a man aged 30 to 39 in good health. The chain recombines TRBV5-6 with TRBJ2-7; D unresolved. The chain's CDR3 is CASFLAIGSEQYF. The CDR3 nucleotides are TGTGCCAGCTTTCTGGCAATTGGTAGCGAGCAGTACTTC.